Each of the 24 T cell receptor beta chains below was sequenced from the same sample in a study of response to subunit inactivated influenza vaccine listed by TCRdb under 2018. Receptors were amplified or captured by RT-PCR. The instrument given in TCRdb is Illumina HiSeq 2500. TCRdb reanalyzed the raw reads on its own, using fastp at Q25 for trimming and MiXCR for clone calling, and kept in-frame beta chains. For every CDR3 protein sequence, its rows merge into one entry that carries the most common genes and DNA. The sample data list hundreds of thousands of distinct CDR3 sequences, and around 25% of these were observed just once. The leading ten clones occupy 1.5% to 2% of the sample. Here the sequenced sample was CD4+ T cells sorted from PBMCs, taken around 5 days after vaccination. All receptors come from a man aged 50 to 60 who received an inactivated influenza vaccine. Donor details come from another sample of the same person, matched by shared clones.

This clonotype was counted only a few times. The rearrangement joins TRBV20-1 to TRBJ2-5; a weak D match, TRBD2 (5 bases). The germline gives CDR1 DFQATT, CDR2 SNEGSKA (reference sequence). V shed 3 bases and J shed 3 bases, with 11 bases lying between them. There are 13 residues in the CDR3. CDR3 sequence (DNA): TGCAGTGCTAGTATCGCGACTAAAGAGACCCAGTACTTC. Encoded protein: CSASIATKETQYF.

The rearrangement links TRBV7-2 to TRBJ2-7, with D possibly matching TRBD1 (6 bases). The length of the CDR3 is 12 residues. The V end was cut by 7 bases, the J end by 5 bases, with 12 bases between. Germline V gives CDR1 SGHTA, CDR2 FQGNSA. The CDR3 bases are TGTGCCAGCAACAGGGATAGAGACGAGCAGTACTTC. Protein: CASNRDRDEQYF.

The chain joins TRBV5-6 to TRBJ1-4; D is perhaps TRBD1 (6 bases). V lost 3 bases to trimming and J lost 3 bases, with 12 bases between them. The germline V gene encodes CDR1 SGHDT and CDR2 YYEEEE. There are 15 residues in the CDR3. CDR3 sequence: CASSSTGSANEKLFF. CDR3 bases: TGTGCCAGCAGCTCGACAGGCTCCGCTAATGAAAAACTGTTTTTT.

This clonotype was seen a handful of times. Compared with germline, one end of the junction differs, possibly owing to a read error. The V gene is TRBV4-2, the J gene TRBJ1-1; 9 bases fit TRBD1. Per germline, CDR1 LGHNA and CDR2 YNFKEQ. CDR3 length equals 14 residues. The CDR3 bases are TGTGCCAGCAGTCAAGACAGGGGGTACACTGAAGCTTTCTTT. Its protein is CASSQDRGYTEAFF.

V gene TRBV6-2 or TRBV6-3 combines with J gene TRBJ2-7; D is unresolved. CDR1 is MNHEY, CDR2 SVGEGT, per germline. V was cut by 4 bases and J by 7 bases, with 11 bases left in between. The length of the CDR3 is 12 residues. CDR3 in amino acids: CASSFFNGEQYF. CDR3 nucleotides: TGTGCCAGCAGTTTCTTCAATGGTGAGCAGTACTTC.

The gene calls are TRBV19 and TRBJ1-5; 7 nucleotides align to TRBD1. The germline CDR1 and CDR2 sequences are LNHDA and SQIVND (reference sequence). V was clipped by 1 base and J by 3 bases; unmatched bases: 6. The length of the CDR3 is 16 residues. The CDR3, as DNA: TGTGCCAGTAGTATAGCTACAGGGGAGGTCAATCAGCCCCAGCATTTT. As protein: CASSIATGEVNQPQHF.

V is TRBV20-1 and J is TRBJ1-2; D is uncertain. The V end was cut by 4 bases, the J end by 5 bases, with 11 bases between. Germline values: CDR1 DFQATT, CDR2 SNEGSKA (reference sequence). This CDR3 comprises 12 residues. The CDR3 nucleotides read TGCAGTGCTAATAAGTTGGGGTATGGCTACACCTTC. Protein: CSANKLGYGYTF.

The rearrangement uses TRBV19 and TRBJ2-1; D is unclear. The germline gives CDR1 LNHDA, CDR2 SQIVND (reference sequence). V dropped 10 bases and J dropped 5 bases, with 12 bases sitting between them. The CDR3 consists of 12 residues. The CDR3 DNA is TGTGCCACTAGACGGGTTGACAATGAGCAGTTCTTC. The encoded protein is CATRRVDNEQFF.

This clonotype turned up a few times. Here the CDR3 reads CASKTGQGPGTQYF. The CDR3 bases are TGTGCCAGCAAAACCGGACAGGGTCCGGGGACCCAGTACTTC. V usage is TRBV2 and J usage is TRBJ2-5, with 8 positions matching TRBD1. The CDR3 contains 14 residues. Per germline, CDR1 SNHLY and CDR2 FYNNEI. The J segment lost 7 bases and the V segment lost 7 bases, leaving 11 bases of the junction unmatched.

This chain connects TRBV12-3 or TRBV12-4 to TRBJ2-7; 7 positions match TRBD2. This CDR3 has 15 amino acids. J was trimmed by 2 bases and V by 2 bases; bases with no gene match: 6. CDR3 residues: CASSLLASGTYEQYF. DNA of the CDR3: TGTGCCAGCAGTTTACTGGCTAGCGGAACCTACGAGCAGTACTTC.

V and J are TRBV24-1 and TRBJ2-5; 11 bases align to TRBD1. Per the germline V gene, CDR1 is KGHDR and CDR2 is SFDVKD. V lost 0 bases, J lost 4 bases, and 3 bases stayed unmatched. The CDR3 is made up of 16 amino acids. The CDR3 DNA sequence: TGTGCCACCAGTGATTTGCCCGGGACAGGGGGAGAGACCCAGTACTTC. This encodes CATSDLPGTGGETQYF.

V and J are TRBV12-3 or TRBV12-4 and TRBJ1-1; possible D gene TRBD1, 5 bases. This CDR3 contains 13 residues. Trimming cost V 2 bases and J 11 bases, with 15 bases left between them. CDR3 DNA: TGTGCCAGCAGTTTAACTGAGGGTAAGGGGGCTTTCTTT. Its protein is CASSLTEGKGAFF.

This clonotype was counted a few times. CDR3 residues: CASYQKFGELFF. CDR3 sequence (DNA): TGTGCCAGCTACCAGAAATTCGGGGAGCTGTTTTTT. The chain joins TRBV12-3 or TRBV12-4 to TRBJ2-2; D remains ambiguous. The V end was cut by 8 bases, the J end by 7 bases, with 11 bases between. This CDR3 has 12 residues.

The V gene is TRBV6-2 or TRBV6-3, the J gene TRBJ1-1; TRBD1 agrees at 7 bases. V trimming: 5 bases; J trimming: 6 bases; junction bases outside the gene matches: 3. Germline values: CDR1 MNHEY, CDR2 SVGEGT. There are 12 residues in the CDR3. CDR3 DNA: TGTGCCAGCAGTGAGACAGGGTCTGAAGCTTTCTTT. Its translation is CASSETGSEAFF.

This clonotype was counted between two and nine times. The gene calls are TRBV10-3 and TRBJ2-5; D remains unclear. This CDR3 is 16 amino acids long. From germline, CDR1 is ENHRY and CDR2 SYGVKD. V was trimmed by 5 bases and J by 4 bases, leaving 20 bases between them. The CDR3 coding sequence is TGTGCCATCAGTACCACTACCTCTCGTCCCCCAGAGACCCAGTACTTC. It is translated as CAISTTTSRPPETQYF.

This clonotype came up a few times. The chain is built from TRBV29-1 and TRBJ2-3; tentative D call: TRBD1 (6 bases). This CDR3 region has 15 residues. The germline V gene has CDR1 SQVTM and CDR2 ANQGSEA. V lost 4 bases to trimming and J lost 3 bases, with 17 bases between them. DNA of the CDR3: TGCAGCGTTGGCACAGGGAATCCGGCAACAGATACGCAGTATTTT. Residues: CSVGTGNPATDTQYF.

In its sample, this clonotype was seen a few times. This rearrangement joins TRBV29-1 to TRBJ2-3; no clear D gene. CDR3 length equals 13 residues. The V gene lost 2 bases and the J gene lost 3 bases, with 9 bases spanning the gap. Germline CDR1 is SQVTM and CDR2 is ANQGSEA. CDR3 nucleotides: TGCAGCGTTGAATCGGGTTGGACAGATACGCAGTATTTT. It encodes CSVESGWTDTQYF.

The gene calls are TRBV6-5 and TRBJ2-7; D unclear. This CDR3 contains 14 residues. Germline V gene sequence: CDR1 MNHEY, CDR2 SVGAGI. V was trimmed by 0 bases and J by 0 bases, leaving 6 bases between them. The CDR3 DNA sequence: TGTGCCAGCAGTTACTCTGTCAACTCCTACGAGCAGTACTTC. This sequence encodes CASSYSVNSYEQYF.

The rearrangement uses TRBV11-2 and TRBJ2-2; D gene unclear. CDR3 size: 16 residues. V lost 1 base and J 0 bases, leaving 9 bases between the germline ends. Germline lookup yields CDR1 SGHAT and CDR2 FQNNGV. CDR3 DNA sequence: TGTGCCAGCAGCTTAGCGGCGCGAACGAACACCGGGGAGCTGTTTTTT. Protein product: CASSLAARTNTGELFF. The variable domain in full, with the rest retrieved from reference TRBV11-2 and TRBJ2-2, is EAGVAQSPRYKIIEKRQSVAFWCNPISGHATLYWYQQILGQGPKLLIQFQNNGVVDDSQLPKDRFSAERLKGVDSTLKIQPAKLEDSAVYLCASSLAARTNTGELFFGEGSRLTVL.

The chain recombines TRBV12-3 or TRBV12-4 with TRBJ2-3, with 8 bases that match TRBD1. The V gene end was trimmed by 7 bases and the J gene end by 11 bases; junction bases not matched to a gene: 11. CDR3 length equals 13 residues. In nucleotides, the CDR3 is TGTGCCAGCACCATCGCAGGGGGCGCTGGGCAGTATTTT. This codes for CASTIAGGAGQYF.

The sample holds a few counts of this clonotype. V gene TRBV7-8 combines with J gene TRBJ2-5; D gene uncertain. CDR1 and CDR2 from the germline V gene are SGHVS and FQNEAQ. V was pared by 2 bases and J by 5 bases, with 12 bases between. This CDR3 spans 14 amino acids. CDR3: CASSLRSTRETQYF. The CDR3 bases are TGTGCCAGCAGCTTACGGTCGACCAGGGAGACCCAGTACTTC. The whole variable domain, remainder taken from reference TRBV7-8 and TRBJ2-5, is GAGVSQSPRYKVAKRGQDVALRCDPISGHVSLFWYQQALGQGPEFLTYFQNEAQLDKSGLPSDRFFAERPEGSVSTLKIQRTQQEDSAVYLCASSLRSTRETQYFGPGTRLLVL.

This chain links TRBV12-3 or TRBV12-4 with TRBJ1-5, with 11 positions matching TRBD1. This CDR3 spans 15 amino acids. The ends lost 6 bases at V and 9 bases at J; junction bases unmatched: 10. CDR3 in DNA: TGTGCCAGCAGAAGGGACAGGGGGTTTTATCGGCCCCAGCATTTT. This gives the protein CASRRDRGFYRPQHF.

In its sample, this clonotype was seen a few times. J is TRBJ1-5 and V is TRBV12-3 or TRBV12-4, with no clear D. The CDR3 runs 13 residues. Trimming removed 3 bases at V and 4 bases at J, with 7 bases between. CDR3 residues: CASSFGDNQPQHF. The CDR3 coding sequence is TGTGCCAGCAGTTTTGGGGATAATCAGCCCCAGCATTTT.

The CDR3 DNA reads TGCAGTGCTACCCCAGCGTTCGCAGAGACCCAGTACTTC. As protein: CSATPAFAETQYF. The genes are TRBV20-1 and TRBJ2-5; D call uncertain. V was clipped by 4 bases and J by 4 bases, with 13 bases between them. CDR1 is DFQATT and CDR2 is SNEGSKA in the germline V gene (reference sequence). The CDR3 extends over 13 amino acids.